This T cell receptor (beta chain) was retrieved from a study of T-cell memory formation after mild COVID-19. Study details: Clusters of TCRs were largely donor specific.

Unmatched junction bases numbered 7, after V lost 1 base and J lost 6 bases. This CDR3 has 14 amino acids. Germline V gives CDR1 DFQATT, CDR2 SNEGSKA (reference sequence). A single record per CDR3 protein comes from TCRdb applying MiXCR to the 5' RACE reads. The sample records about 400,000 distinct CDR3 sequences, roughly 26% being singletons. In the case of this clonotype: The antigen is not known.

Regarding the study as a whole: The study detected some responding clones in pre-infection memory, suggesting cross-reactive memory joined.

This rearrangement joins TRBV20-1 to TRBJ2-7, with TRBD2 identical over 9 bases. Sequencing used PBMCs or a T cell subset sorted from them (not recorded which). This TCR came from an adult woman who had mild COVID-19 (a few samples of this study predate the infection). Cell type and time point are not known. The CDR3 sequence: CSARGPSGTREQYF. CDR3 in DNA: TGCAGTGCTAGAGGCCCTAGCGGGACTCGCGAGCAGTACTTC.